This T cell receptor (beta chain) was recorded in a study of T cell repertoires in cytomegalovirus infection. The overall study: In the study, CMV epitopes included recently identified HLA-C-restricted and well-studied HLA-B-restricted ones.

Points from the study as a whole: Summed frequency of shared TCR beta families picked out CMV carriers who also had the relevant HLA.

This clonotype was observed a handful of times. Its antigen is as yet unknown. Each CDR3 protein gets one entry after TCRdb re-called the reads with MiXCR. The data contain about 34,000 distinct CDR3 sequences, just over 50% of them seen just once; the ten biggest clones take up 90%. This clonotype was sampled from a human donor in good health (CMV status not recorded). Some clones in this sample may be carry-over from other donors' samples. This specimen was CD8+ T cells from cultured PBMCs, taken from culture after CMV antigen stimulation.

This CDR3 is CASSSGRGGGTGELFF. The CDR3 bases are TGTGCCAGCAGCTCCGGAAGAGGGGGGGGAACCGGGGAGCTGTTTTTT. The chain is built from TRBV11-2 and TRBJ2-2; D may be TRBD2 (7 bases). The germline V and J ends were trimmed by 4 bases and 5 bases, with 17 bases remaining between them. Germline V gene lookup returns CDR1 SGHAT and CDR2 FQNNGV. The CDR3 has 16 residues.